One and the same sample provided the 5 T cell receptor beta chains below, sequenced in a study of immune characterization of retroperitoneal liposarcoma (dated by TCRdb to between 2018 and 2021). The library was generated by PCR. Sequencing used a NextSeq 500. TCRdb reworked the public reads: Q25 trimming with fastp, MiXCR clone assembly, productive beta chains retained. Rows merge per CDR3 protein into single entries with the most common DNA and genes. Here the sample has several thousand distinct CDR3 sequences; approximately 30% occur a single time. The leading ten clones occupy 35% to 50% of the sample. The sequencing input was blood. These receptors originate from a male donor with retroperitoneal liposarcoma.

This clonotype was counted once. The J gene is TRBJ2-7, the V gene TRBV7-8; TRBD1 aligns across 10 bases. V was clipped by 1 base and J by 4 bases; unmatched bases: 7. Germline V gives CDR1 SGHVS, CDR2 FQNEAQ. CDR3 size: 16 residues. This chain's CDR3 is CASSLGPGTGAYEQYF. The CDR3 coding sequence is TGTGCCAGCAGCTTAGGGCCCGGGACAGGGGCATACGAGCAGTACTTC.

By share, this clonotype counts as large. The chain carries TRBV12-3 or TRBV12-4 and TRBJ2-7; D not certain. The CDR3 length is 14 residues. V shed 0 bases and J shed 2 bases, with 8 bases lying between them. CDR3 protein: CASSLAGGPYEQYF. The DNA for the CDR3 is TGTGCCAGCAGTTTAGCGGGTGGCCCCTACGAGCAGTACTTC.

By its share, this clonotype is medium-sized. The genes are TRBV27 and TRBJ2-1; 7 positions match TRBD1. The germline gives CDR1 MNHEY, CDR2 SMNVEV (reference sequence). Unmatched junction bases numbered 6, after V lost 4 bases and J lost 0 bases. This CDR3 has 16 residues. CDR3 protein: CASSSRGRTSYNEQFF. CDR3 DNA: TGTGCCAGCAGTTCCAGGGGGAGAACCTCCTACAATGAGCAGTTCTTC.

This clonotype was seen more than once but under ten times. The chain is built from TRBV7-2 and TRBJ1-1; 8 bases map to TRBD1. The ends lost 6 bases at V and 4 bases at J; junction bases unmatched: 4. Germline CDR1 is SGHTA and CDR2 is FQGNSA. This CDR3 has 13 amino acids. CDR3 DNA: TGTGCCAGCAGGAGACAGGGGTTCACTGAAGCTTTCTTT. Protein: CASRRQGFTEAFF.

The CDR3 loop is CASSRLGTSGHNEQFF. In nucleotides, the CDR3 is TGTGCCAGCAGTCGCCTCGGGACTAGCGGCCACAATGAGCAGTTCTTC. The rearrangement links TRBV6-1 to TRBJ2-1; TRBD2 agrees at 11 bases. CDR3 length equals 16 residues. In germline, CDR1 is MNHNS, CDR2 SASEGT. The trim removed 5 bases at V and 5 bases at J, leaving 8 bases unmatched.